Following are 9 T cell receptor beta chains from one sample sequenced in a study of a mutant IDH1 vaccine in newly diagnosed glioma. The time point here: week 47, end of study. The study gave 300 ug of mutant IDH1 20-mer peptide per vaccine dose, with topical imiquimod. Produced via immunoSEQ multiplex PCR; TCRdb's table is partial and in-frame only. The data hold roughly 86,000 clones, with under 90% observed a single time. Their recognized antigens are unknown. The sequencing here drew on PBMCs, taken from a glioma patient whose treatment included an IDH1 peptide vaccine. All receptors derive from a woman aged 45-65 years with glioma.

The rearrangement links TRBV5-1 to TRBJ1-1, with TRBD1 as a possible D gene (5 bases). V lost 2 bases and J lost 1, with 6 bases in between. Per the germline V gene, CDR1 is SGHRS and CDR2 is YFSETQ. The CDR3 is 13 amino acids. The CDR3 DNA is TGCGCCAGCAGCTTCCAGGGGAACACTGAAGCTTTCTTT. It is translated as CASSFQGNTEAFF.

The V and J genes are TRBV5-5 and TRBJ1-2; D remains ambiguous. This CDR3 has 15 amino acids. Germline V gene sequence: CDR1 SGHKS, CDR2 YYEKEE (reference sequence). The V and J ends lost 3 bases and 0 bases respectively, with 12 bases between them. CDR3 nucleotide sequence: TGTGCCAGCAGCTCCACCACAGACGCTAACTATGGCTACACCTTC. Translating it yields CASSSTTDANYGYTF.

The chain is built from TRBV6-5 and TRBJ1-5; D remains ambiguous. Per the germline V gene, CDR1 is MNHEY and CDR2 is SVGAGI. The V gene lost 2 bases and the J gene lost 0 bases, with 2 bases spanning the gap. The CDR3 length is 13 residues. The CDR3 nucleotides are TGTGCCAGCAGTTACCATAGCAATCAGCCCCAGCATTTT. It encodes CASSYHSNQPQHF.

This rearrangement joins TRBV11-2 to TRBJ2-3, with D uncertain. With 1 base removed from V and 3 bases from J, the gap between germline ends came to 2 bases. Germline V gene lookup returns CDR1 SGHAT and CDR2 FQNNGV. The CDR3 extends over 12 amino acids. The CDR3 DNA reads TGTGCCAGCAGCTTAGGGACAGATACGCAGTATTTT. Its protein is CASSLGTDTQYF.

J is TRBJ2-7 and V is TRBV19, with D hard to call. CDR3 size: 13 residues. V was clipped by 2 bases and J by 3 bases, with 8 bases between them. The germline gives CDR1 LNHDA, CDR2 SQIVND (reference sequence). The CDR3 here is CASSIRPGYEQYF. CDR3 nucleotide sequence: TGTGCCAGTAGTATACGGCCCGGCTACGAGCAGTACTTC.

The chain combines TRBV29-1 with TRBJ2-5; 10 bases are a match to TRBD2. Germline lookup yields CDR1 SQVTM and CDR2 ANQGSEA. Germline trimming cut 3 bases from V and 4 bases from J; bases unmatched to any gene: 5. The CDR3 covers 14 residues. CDR3 DNA: TGCAGCGTTGACCTAGCGGGAGTAGTAGAGACCCAGTACTTC. This translates into CSVDLAGVVETQYF.

The rearrangement joins TRBV5-5 to TRBJ1-1; D call uncertain. CDR3 length: 16 residues. CDR1 and CDR2 from the germline V gene are SGHKS and YYEKEE (reference sequence). V was trimmed by 0 bases and J by 4 bases, leaving 16 bases between them. CDR3 in DNA: TGTGCCAGCAGCTTGGCCTCACGGGTCGGAGTCACTGAAGCTTTCTTT. The encoded protein is CASSLASRVGVTEAFF.

The chain carries TRBV11-2 and TRBJ2-7, with 9 bases fitting TRBD1. CDR3 size: 14 residues. Germline loops: CDR1 SGHAT, CDR2 FQNNGV. The junction had 2 bases not matched to a gene; V was cut back by 3 bases and J by 2 bases. CDR3 in amino acids: CASSFGQGTYEQYF. The CDR3 DNA reads TGTGCCAGCAGCTTCGGACAGGGGACCTACGAGCAGTACTTC.

This chain connects TRBV30 to TRBJ2-2, with no clear D. Trimming took 3 bases from V and 1 from J, leaving 3 bases between them. Germline lookup yields CDR1 GTSNPN and CDR2 SVGIG (reference sequence). The CDR3 consists of 12 residues. CDR3 sequence: CAWSWNTGELFF. CDR3 coding DNA: TGTGCCTGGAGCTGGAACACCGGGGAGCTGTTTTTT. Based on the CDR3 plus reference TRBV30 and TRBJ2-2, the full variable domain is SQTIHQWPATLVQPVGSPLSLECTVEGTSNPNLYWYRQAAGRGLQLLFYSVGIGQISSEVPQNLSASRPQDRQFILSSKKLLLSDSGFYLCAWSWNTGELFFGEGSRLTVL.